This record covers a single TCR beta chain. Method: immunoSEQ multiplex PCR; TCRdb's copy keeps in-frame clones and lacks some. The sample carries under 60,000 clones, 77% recorded once. This specimen comes from a study of blood T cell repertoires in COVID-19. About the research overall: Donors in the United States, Italy and Spain gave samples during acute or convalescent COVID-19.

The receptor's source is a human donor with active or convalescent COVID-19. The donor label of this sample is uncertain. Sequenced material: peripheral blood.

In DNA form, the CDR3 reads TGTGCCAGCAGGTTGACTGGGGCCGCCGGGGAGCTGTTTTTT. Residues: CASRLTGAAGELFF. The rearrangement joins TRBV28 to TRBJ2-2; D might be TRBD1 (5 bases). The CDR3 has 14 residues. Trimming pared 6 bases from V and 6 bases from J, leaving 14 bases between. The germline V gene has CDR1 MDHEN and CDR2 SYDVKM.